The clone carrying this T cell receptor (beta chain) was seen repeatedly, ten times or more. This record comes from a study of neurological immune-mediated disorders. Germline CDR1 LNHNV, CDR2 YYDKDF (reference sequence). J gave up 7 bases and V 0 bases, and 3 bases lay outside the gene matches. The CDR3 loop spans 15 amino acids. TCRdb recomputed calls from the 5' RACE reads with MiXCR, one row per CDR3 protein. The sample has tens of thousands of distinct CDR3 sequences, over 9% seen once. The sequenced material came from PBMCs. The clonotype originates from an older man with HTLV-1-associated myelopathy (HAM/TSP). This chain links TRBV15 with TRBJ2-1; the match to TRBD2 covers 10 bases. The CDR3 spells CATSRDSGRLNEQFF. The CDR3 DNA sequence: TGTGCCACCAGCAGAGATAGCGGGAGGTTAAATGAGCAGTTCTTC.